This T cell receptor beta chain was observed in a study of long-term antiretroviral therapy in people with HIV. In the study overall: The 2015 recommendation for immediate ART came about a decade after the earliest samples. Study-level findings and limits: The range of CDR3 lengths in HIV repertoires proved narrower than that found in controls.

Donors each had at least one pre-ART PBMC sample and at least two post-ART ones. As concerns this clone: Its target is unknown.

Survey-level resolution applied to immunoSEQ assay v3.0. Sequencing used immunoSEQ multiplex PCR; TCRdb keeps in-frame clones, though not all of them. The data hold approximately 16,000 clones, with about 80% observed a single time. V lost 0 bases and J 1 base, leaving 6 bases between the germline ends. CDR3 length: 14 amino acids. In germline, CDR1 is MNHEY, CDR2 SVGAGI. Source: unsorted PBMCs, taken 2.1 years after starting antiretroviral therapy. The sequence was collected from a man aged 40-55 years with HIV. This chain uses TRBV6-5 with TRBJ1-2; perhaps TRBD1 as D (5 bases). The CDR3 here is CASSYSQGNYGYTF. The CDR3 DNA is TGTGCCAGCAGTTACTCTCAGGGTAACTATGGCTACACCTTC.